These 21 T cell receptor beta chains share one sample of origin, sequenced in a study of blood T cells in healthy people across ages. A J-beta primer mix and a sample-barcoded 5' primer were used in a second PCR of about 7 to 12 cycles. TCRdb reprocessed the 5' RACE reads via MiXCR and lists one record per CDR3 protein. The sample lists 1.5 million to 2 million distinct CDR3 sequences; about two fifths were seen once. The sample was blood. The receptors were gathered from a human donor in good health.

As to this clonotype: An end of the junction does not agree with germline; a read error may underlie this. V is TRBV28 and J is TRBJ2-5; 7 nucleotides line up with TRBD2. This CDR3 has 15 amino acids. CDR1 MDHEN and CDR2 SYDVKM come from the germline V gene. CDR3 DNA sequence: TGTGTCAGCTACAGTTTAGGACTAGGCCAAGAGACCCAGTACTTC. This codes for CVSYSLGLGQETQYF. The full variable domain, completed using reference TRBV28 and TRBJ2-5, is DVKVTQSSRYLVKRTGEKVFLECVQDMDHENMFWYRQDPGLGLRLIYFSYDVKMKEKGDIPEGYSVSREKKERFSLILESASTNQTSMYLCVSYSLGLGQETQYFGPGTRLLVL.

This clonotype occurred a few times. The chain links TRBV5-1 to TRBJ2-5, with 7 bases identical to TRBD1. Germline assignment: CDR1 SGHRS and CDR2 YFSETQ. Trimming took 4 bases from V and 3 from J; bases not matched to a gene: 6. This CDR3 has 14 residues. CDR3 residues: CASSITGTEETQYF. The CDR3 DNA is TGCGCCAGCAGCATAACCGGGACAGAAGAGACCCAGTACTTC.

The chain uses TRBV21-1 and TRBJ2-1. The end of the DNA fits TRBJ2-7 better, so the J call may be wrong. TRBV21-1 is recorded as a pseudogene. CDR3 size: 19 residues. CDR3 sequence reads: CASSKVLCFRPRSYNEQYF. DNA for the CDR3: TGTGCCAGCAGCAAAGTTTTGTGTTTTAGGCCACGCTCCTACAATGAGCAGTACTTC.

The chain uses TRBV3-1 and TRBJ1-1, with no clear D. The CDR3 spans 15 residues. V lost 6 bases to trimming and J lost 0 bases, with 14 bases between them. From germline, CDR1 is LGHDT and CDR2 YNNKEL (reference sequence). In nucleotides, the CDR3 is TGTGCCAGCAGTCAGATCCTGGTTCTGAACACTGAAGCTTTCTTT. Encoded protein: CASSQILVLNTEAFF.

This clonotype has just a few counts. J is TRBJ1-1 and V is TRBV7-3; 7 nucleotides agree with TRBD1. CDR3 length equals 15 residues. The V gene's germline CDR1 is SGHTA and CDR2 FQGTGA. V lost 5 bases and J lost 1; bases outside the gene matches: 7. The CDR3 nucleotides read TGTGCCAGCAGCCTACAGGGGACTCCGAACACTGAAGCTTTCTTT. Amino acid sequence: CASSLQGTPNTEAFF.

This clonotype has a handful of counts. The chain employs TRBV24-1 and TRBJ2-5, with D maybe TRBD2 (6 bases). V was shortened by 0 bases and J by 4 bases, with 8 bases between the two germline ends. Germline V lookup: CDR1 KGHDR, CDR2 SFDVKD. There are 14 residues in the CDR3. The DNA for the CDR3 is TGTGCCACCAGTGATTTGATGGGAGGAGAGACCCAGTACTTC. Its protein is CATSDLMGGETQYF.

This sequence joins TRBV9 and TRBJ2-1; D remains ambiguous. V was trimmed by 0 bases and J by 9 bases, leaving 7 bases between them. Germline CDR1 SGDLS, CDR2 YYNGEE. The CDR3 consists of 12 residues. The CDR3 protein is CASSVGRSEQFF. CDR3 DNA: TGTGCCAGCAGCGTAGGGAGAAGTGAGCAGTTCTTC.

This sequence joins TRBV6-1 and TRBJ1-5, with D perhaps matching TRBD1 (5 bases). Trimming shortened V by 9 bases and J by 7 bases, and 28 bases separated the two germline ends. Germline V gives CDR1 MNHNS, CDR2 SASEGT. The CDR3 is made up of 17 amino acids. Written as DNA, the CDR3 is TGTGCCAGTACGTTTGGGGGATCACCCCCAACCCGGCAGCCCCAGCATTTT. Translated: CASTFGGSPPTRQPQHF.

CDR3 nucleotides: TGTGCCAGCAGTGACGGAGGGGGCGGTGAAAAACTGTTTTTT. Translating it yields CASSDGGGGEKLFF. The rearrangement joins TRBV2 to TRBJ1-4, with TRBD1 matching 7 bases. CDR3 size: 14 residues. J lost 7 bases, V lost 3 bases, and 5 bases had no gene match. CDR1 SNHLY and CDR2 FYNNEI come from the germline V gene.

This chain uses TRBV20-1 with TRBJ2-1, with 11 nucleotides matching TRBD2. After removal of 5 bases from V and 13 bases from J, the junction contained 10 bases not matched to a gene. Germline CDR1 reads DFQATT; CDR2 reads SNEGSKA (reference sequence). The CDR3 extends over 13 amino acids. CDR3 DNA: TGCAGTGCTCCAACCCAACTAGCGGGGGACCAGTTCTTC. It specifies CSAPTQLAGDQFF.

This clonotype has ten or more counts. V usage is TRBV5-1 and J usage is TRBJ2-1; 12 bases match TRBD2. The CDR3 sequence is 17 residues long. V lost 2 bases and J lost 5; bases outside the gene matches: 8. Germline V CDR1 and CDR2: SGHRS, YFSETQ. The DNA for the CDR3 is TGCGCCAGCAGCTTACGGATTTCTAGCGGGGGGGACAATGAGCAGTTCTTC. As protein: CASSLRISSGGDNEQFF. The entire variable domain, with the rest obtained from reference TRBV5-1 and TRBJ2-1, is as follows: KAGVTQTPRYLIKTRGQQVTLSCSPISGHRSVSWYQQTPGQGLQFLFEYFSETQRNKGNFPGRFSGRQFSNSRSEMNVSTLELGDSALYLCASSLRISSGGDNEQFFGPGTRLTVL.

The V gene is TRBV5-4, the J gene TRBJ1-2; TRBD1 matches 7 bases. This CDR3 has 15 amino acids. With V trimmed by 0 bases and J by 8 bases, 10 bases remained unmatched. From germline, CDR1 is SGHNT and CDR2 YYREEE (reference sequence). CDR3: CASSLGGQTNFGYTF. The CDR3 DNA sequence: TGTGCCAGCAGCTTGGGGGGACAGACAAATTTCGGCTACACCTTC.

This sequence joins TRBV12-3 or TRBV12-4 and TRBJ1-1; 7 bases are a match to TRBD1. The CDR3 runs 15 residues. The V and J ends lost 3 bases and 4 bases, in that order; junction bases with no gene match: 8. CDR3 coding DNA: TGTGCCAGCAGTTTTAGGGCACAGGGGACCACTGAAGCTTTCTTT. This encodes CASSFRAQGTTEAFF.

The genes are TRBV7-2 and TRBJ1-2, with a weak D call TRBD1 (5 bases). Germline values: CDR1 SGHTA, CDR2 FQGNSA. CDR3 length: 14 residues. The V end lost 5 bases, the J end lost 7 bases, and 17 bases lay between the germline ends. CDR3 sequence (DNA): TGTGCCAGCAGCCCCATCCAGGGTCGGGGTGGCTACACCTTC. Translating gives CASSPIQGRGGYTF.

This clonotype was seen once. This rearrangement joins TRBV20-1 to TRBJ1-2; D gene ambiguous. This CDR3 contains 9 residues. Trimming stripped 6 bases from V and 9 bases from J, with 8 bases between. Looked up from germline, CDR1 is DFQATT and CDR2 is SNEGSKA (reference sequence). CDR3 region: CSAASSYTF. Written as DNA, the CDR3 is TGCAGTGCCGCGTCTAGCTACACCTTC.

On this clonotype itself: One junction end disagrees with the germline gene, perhaps due to a read error. The genes are TRBV9 and TRBJ1-1, with a weak D call TRBD1 (6 bases). The CDR3 contains 14 residues. CDR1 and CDR2 (germline): SGDLS, YYNGEE. CDR3 bases: TGTGCCAGCAGCTCCGGGGGGGGCGGCACTGAAGTTTTCTTT. This translates into CASSSGGGGTEVFF.

The chain links TRBV5-1 to TRBJ2-1; D unclear. Per the germline V gene, CDR1 is SGHRS and CDR2 is YFSETQ. This CDR3 contains 12 residues. Deletions cut 4 bases from V and 6 bases from J, with 8 bases between. CDR3 DNA: TGCGCCAGCAGCAAAGCGAGCAATGAGCAGTTCTTC. This translates into CASSKASNEQFF. Full variable domain (missing parts from reference TRBV5-1 and TRBJ2-1): KAGVTQTPRYLIKTRGQQVTLSCSPISGHRSVSWYQQTPGQGLQFLFEYFSETQRNKGNFPGRFSGRQFSNSRSEMNVSTLELGDSALYLCASSKASNEQFFGPGTRLTVL.

The V and J genes are TRBV29-1 and TRBJ2-7, with D maybe TRBD1 (5 bases). The V gene's germline CDR1 is SQVTM and CDR2 ANQGSEA. The ends were cut back, 6 bases at V and 2 bases at J, with 17 bases in the middle. The CDR3 has 14 residues. CDR3 sequence (DNA): TGCAGCGTGTCGCAGGGCCACTCAACCTACGAGCAGTACTTC. Translation gives CSVSQGHSTYEQYF.

This chain links TRBV10-3 with TRBJ1-2; TRBD1 matches 8 bases. This CDR3 has 15 amino acids. With 0 bases clipped from V and 8 bases from J, the junction kept 8 bases outside the gene matches. Germline values: CDR1 ENHRY, CDR2 SYGVKD. The DNA for the CDR3 is TGTGCCATCAGTGAGTCCCTCCAGGGGGCTGGCGGCTACACCTTC. It translates to CAISESLQGAGGYTF.

The chain carries TRBV5-1 and TRBJ1-3; D is perhaps TRBD1 (5 bases). Per germline, CDR1 SGHRS and CDR2 YFSETQ. V lost 5 bases and J 0 bases, leaving 15 bases between the germline ends. This CDR3 contains 16 residues. The CDR3 DNA is TGCGCCAGCAGGTCCGGACACCTCGTCTCTGGAAACACCATATATTTT. This gives the protein CASRSGHLVSGNTIYF.

This clonotype has a handful of counts. The chain employs TRBV9 and TRBJ2-3, with TRBD2 identical over 11 bases. Germline V gives CDR1 SGDLS, CDR2 YYNGEE. The V segment lost 2 bases and the J segment 2 bases; nucleotides outside the gene matches: 4. This CDR3 is built from 16 residues. CDR3 sequence (DNA): TGTGCCAGCAGCGTGGGACTAGCGGAGATCACAGATACGCAGTATTTT. Protein sequence: CASSVGLAEITDTQYF.